This paragraph covers one T cell receptor (beta chain) sequence. Its antigen remains unidentified. Germline V CDR1 and CDR2: SGHNT, YYREEE (reference sequence). The length of the CDR3 is 14 residues. Trimming removed 4 bases from V and 8 bases from J; junction bases left unmatched: 9. Sequencing was performed with immunoSEQ multiplex PCR; in TCRdb, only in-frame clones are kept and a portion is missing. The sample includes 2 million or so clones, about 95% seen only once; the top ten take 0.85% to 1.3%. The data belong to a study of shared clonotypes between healthy human individuals. The overall study: Used for every donor were three CD4 naive, three CD4 memory, two CD8 naive and one CD8 memory plate. General study results and limits: The four-donor shared clonotypes exceeded non-shared clonotypes in generation probability, with non-shared ones scoring lower.

The naive CD8 population came from CD45RO-negative cells selected for CCR7, without terminally differentiated effector memory CD45RA+ cells. The healthy adult donors were HIV-negative and reported no recent acute infections or vaccinations. The study drew all its donors from Caucasian adults living in Nashville, Tennessee. Sequences were obtained from naive CD8+ T cells sorted from blood. The rearrangement joins TRBV5-4 to TRBJ2-1, with 7 bases that match TRBD1. This TCR was sampled from a man aged 18 to 35 in good health. The CDR3 sequence: CASSPYRGFDEQFF. Here the CDR3 DNA reads TGTGCCAGCAGCCCCTACAGGGGATTCGATGAGCAGTTCTTC.